This is a list of T cell receptor beta chains from one sample in a study of shared clonotypes between healthy human individuals. The repertoire was sequenced with immunoSEQ multiplex PCR; TCRdb's copy has only in-frame clones and lacks some. The sample contains some 1,100,000 clones, 75% to 80% of which appear only once. The sequencing input was memory CD4+ T cells from PBMCs. These receptors were taken from a man between 18 and 29 years old in good health. Some clones in this sample may be carry-over from other donors' samples. The CDR3 runs from the conserved cysteine through the conserved F or W. Each record gives: J gene, V gene, clone size, CDR3 protein. Part of the rows lack a size; the others show once, few, many or a class for expanded clones.

j_call: TRBJ1-4; v_call: TRBV18; clone_size: NA; cdr3_aa: CASSTGQNEKLFF
j_call: TRBJ1-1; v_call: TRBV11-2; clone_size: NA; cdr3_aa: CASSLNRGNTEAFF
j_call: TRBJ2-7; v_call: TRBV4-1; clone_size: NA; cdr3_aa: CASSLQGRGAYEQYF
j_call: TRBJ2-2; v_call: TRBV19; clone_size: NA; cdr3_aa: CASSIQKAYRVLLMKGELFF
j_call: TRBJ1-1; v_call: TRBV18; clone_size: NA; cdr3_aa: CASSLGQNTEAFF
j_call: TRBJ1-5; v_call: TRBV7-6; clone_size: NA; cdr3_aa: CASSSRDRDNQPQHF
j_call: TRBJ2-2; v_call: TRBV5-1; clone_size: NA; cdr3_aa: CASSGDYLAGELFF
j_call: TRBJ1-1; v_call: TRBV7-9; clone_size: NA; cdr3_aa: CASGLGTAVEAFF
j_call: TRBJ1-3; v_call: TRBV5-1; clone_size: NA; cdr3_aa: CASSTGQAGNTIYF
j_call: TRBJ2-3; v_call: TRBV7-9; clone_size: NA; cdr3_aa: CASSAVNTDTQYF
j_call: TRBJ1-2; v_call: TRBV5-1; clone_size: NA; cdr3_aa: CASSLNTGTVYGYTF
j_call: TRBJ2-1; v_call: TRBV7-6; clone_size: NA; cdr3_aa: CASSLGRLRGESGEQFF
j_call: TRBJ2-7; v_call: TRBV5-1; clone_size: NA; cdr3_aa: CASSFTTSGGYEQYF
j_call: TRBJ1-3; v_call: TRBV9; clone_size: NA; cdr3_aa: CASSVDVYGYSGNTIYF
j_call: TRBJ2-5; v_call: TRBV5-1; clone_size: NA; cdr3_aa: CASSLFQGRKVQETQYF
j_call: TRBJ2-6; v_call: TRBV7-2; clone_size: NA; cdr3_aa: CASSLASGTRSAGANVLTF
j_call: TRBJ2-4; v_call: TRBV5-5; clone_size: once; cdr3_aa: CASSLGNPRSNIQYF
j_call: TRBJ1-5; v_call: TRBV4-3; clone_size: once; cdr3_aa: CASSLRSGGQPQHF
j_call: TRBJ2-2; v_call: TRBV7-9; clone_size: NA; cdr3_aa: CASSPPPGWEDTGELFF
j_call: TRBJ1-2; v_call: TRBV19; clone_size: NA; cdr3_aa: CASSKNYGYTF
j_call: TRBJ1-4; v_call: TRBV7-2; clone_size: NA; cdr3_aa: CASSFGRVNEKLFF
j_call: TRBJ1-1; v_call: TRBV27; clone_size: NA; cdr3_aa: CASREVPRGKAFF
j_call: TRBJ1-1; v_call: TRBV18; clone_size: NA; cdr3_aa: CASSPGHRSTEAFF
j_call: TRBJ2-7; v_call: TRBV5-1; clone_size: NA; cdr3_aa: CASSLEGTLNSYEQYF
j_call: TRBJ2-7; v_call: TRBV11-3; clone_size: NA; cdr3_aa: CASSFGTGATYEQYF
j_call: TRBJ2-2; v_call: TRBV19; clone_size: NA; cdr3_aa: CASTIGPGRYPGELFF
j_call: TRBJ1-2; v_call: TRBV15; clone_size: NA; cdr3_aa: CATSRDTVYGYTF
j_call: TRBJ2-7; v_call: TRBV5-5; clone_size: NA; cdr3_aa: CASSPGSSWLYEQYF
j_call: TRBJ2-7; v_call: TRBV2; clone_size: NA; cdr3_aa: CASGGVQYF
j_call: TRBJ2-1; v_call: TRBV10-2; clone_size: NA; cdr3_aa: CASTLRGASGGSYNEQFF
j_call: TRBJ2-1; v_call: TRBV7-3; clone_size: NA; cdr3_aa: CASSLMAGSYNEQFF
j_call: TRBJ1-1; v_call: TRBV30; clone_size: few; cdr3_aa: CALDRGVNTEAFF
j_call: TRBJ2-1; v_call: TRBV21-1; clone_size: NA; cdr3_aa: CASSKAEGSHYNEQFF
j_call: TRBJ1-5; v_call: TRBV19; clone_size: NA; cdr3_aa: CASSNRDSAQHF
j_call: TRBJ1-2; v_call: TRBV2; clone_size: NA; cdr3_aa: CASSGWTGPEGGYTF
j_call: TRBJ1-2; v_call: TRBV28; clone_size: NA; cdr3_aa: CASSRWSLNYGYTF
j_call: TRBJ2-7; v_call: TRBV6-1; clone_size: NA; cdr3_aa: CASSEAPGLTYEQYF
j_call: TRBJ2-5; v_call: TRBV6-1; clone_size: NA; cdr3_aa: CASSEGRETQYF
j_call: TRBJ2-5; v_call: TRBV5-1; clone_size: few; cdr3_aa: CASSPRDGTETQYF
j_call: TRBJ1-3; v_call: TRBV28; clone_size: few; cdr3_aa: CASSLAGTGNTIYF
j_call: TRBJ2-6; v_call: TRBV15; clone_size: NA; cdr3_aa: CATSRDWIRTSGANVLTF
j_call: TRBJ2-7; v_call: TRBV10-3; clone_size: NA; cdr3_aa: CAISGQYEQYF
j_call: TRBJ2-1; v_call: TRBV19; clone_size: NA; cdr3_aa: CASSARTSGNNEQFF
j_call: TRBJ2-7; v_call: TRBV5-1; clone_size: NA; cdr3_aa: CASSLAVSYEQYF
j_call: TRBJ1-2; v_call: TRBV27; clone_size: few; cdr3_aa: CASSFTGGGYTF
j_call: TRBJ1-3; v_call: TRBV28; clone_size: NA; cdr3_aa: CASSGIQVFSGNTIYF
j_call: TRBJ2-3; v_call: TRBV19; clone_size: NA; cdr3_aa: CASSIFGQASTDTQYF
j_call: TRBJ2-1; v_call: TRBV28; clone_size: NA; cdr3_aa: CASSLATISKYEQFF
j_call: TRBJ1-1; v_call: TRBV6-5; clone_size: NA; cdr3_aa: CASSPTLMNTEAFF
j_call: TRBJ1-4; v_call: TRBV9; clone_size: NA; cdr3_aa: CASSVGQANEKLFF
j_call: TRBJ1-3; v_call: TRBV2; clone_size: NA; cdr3_aa: CASSGGLGNTIYF
j_call: TRBJ2-1; v_call: TRBV11-2; clone_size: once; cdr3_aa: CASSLDLGGQFF
j_call: TRBJ1-1; v_call: TRBV29-1; clone_size: NA; cdr3_aa: CSGIQGAPAEAFF
j_call: TRBJ2-7; v_call: TRBV28; clone_size: NA; cdr3_aa: CASSTRTGGFYEQYF
j_call: TRBJ1-1; v_call: TRBV5-1; clone_size: many; cdr3_aa: CASSWDHNTEAFF
j_call: TRBJ1-2; v_call: TRBV2; clone_size: NA; cdr3_aa: CASRLGTVYGYTF
j_call: TRBJ1-5; v_call: TRBV4-3; clone_size: few; cdr3_aa: CASSQDRVGGLIQHF